The sequence of this T cell receptor (beta chain) was determined in a study of shared clonotypes between healthy human individuals (TCRdb year 2020). About the full investigation: Two women and a few men aged 18 to 49 years were included in the cohort. For each donor, CD4 naive and CD4 memory were each given three plates, CD8 naive was given two plates, and CD8 memory was given one plate. To estimate repertoire size and how much clonotype sharing occurs between individuals, the study deeply sequenced the blood TCR repertoires of roughly 5 healthy adults. To increase sequencing depth and limit assay-specific biases, TCR repertoire library preparation and sequencing were carried out by different laboratories using diverse techniques. Leukapheresis yielded between about 0.85 and 10 billion PBMCs per donor.

The germline V gene (reference sequence) yields SGHKS for CDR1 and YYEKEE for CDR2. Spanning cysteine to phenylalanine, the CDR3 consists of 17 amino acids. Only the CDR3 DNA stays, 51 bases, in frame from base 1. V is cut back by 4 bases and J by 5 bases, with 13 bases in the junction unmatched. With respect to this clone: The antigen it recognizes is unknown. No base quality values were provided; no much bigger clone lies one nucleotide off.

General study outcomes and caveats: Rarefaction of sorted-subset datasets indicated incomplete sequencing despite the large sequencing depth. Based on pairwise subsampling, the degree of clonotype sharing among donors was expected to be affected by sequencing depth. Sampling was restricted to blood, and TCR repertoires in tissues likely differ from the TCR repertoires found in blood. Naive subsets generally had larger estimated clonotype richness than memory subsets. The small number of donors limited the genetic and exposure-history diversity represented. Sharing across a few donors was observed for approximately 4.6% of naive CD4, around 3.5% of naive CD8, 2.3% of memory CD4, and roughly 0.4% of memory CD8 clonotypes. Clonotypes shared by all four sorted-subset donors showed higher generation probabilities than non-shared clonotypes.

The donors were healthy, HIV-negative adults who had no recently reported acute infections or vaccinations. Every donor was a Caucasian adult residing in Nashville, Tennessee, USA. CD4+ T cells were enriched by magnetic negative selection, after which naive cells were positively selected on CD45RA and the negative fraction was taken as the memory subset. Blood was collected by leukapheresis, and PBMCs were isolated by Ficoll-Histopaque density gradient centrifugation and then cryopreserved in liquid nitrogen vapor phase. Analytical flow cytometry was used to check the purity and quantity of every magnetically sorted T cell population. From each sorted fraction, genomic DNA was isolated and quantified by UV absorbance on a Nanodrop 2000c. Using the deep immunoSEQ assay, multiplex PCR amplified TCR CDR3 regions from genomic DNA. Extracted genomic DNA from each cell subset was spread evenly across all wells of several immunoSEQ 96-well plates, with each plate serving as a replicate. For sorted subsets, approximately 0.2 ug of genomic DNA, equivalent to about 30,000 T cell genomes, went into each replicate PCR. Purified libraries were quantified with a Qubit 3.0 fluorometer, sized on a Bioanalyzer 2100, and re-quantified with the KAPA Library Quantification kit. A separate single-read 150-cycle Illumina NextSeq 550 flow cell was used to sequence each immunoSEQ 96-well plate. On the authors' methods: The immunoSEQ output contained only junctional sequences without quality scores, so filtering could not match that applied to full-length reads. To assign V/J genes and CDR3, sequences were annotated against IMGT germline references using PyIR, a Python wrapper for IgBLAST v1.9. Reads with weak V/J assignments (E-value above 1e-6), missing CDR3, stop codons, out-of-frame junctions, or ambiguous translated residues were removed. V3J clonotypes were defined as sequences sharing the same inferred V gene, J gene, and CDR3 amino acid sequence. Percentage overlap between repertoires was calculated by dividing the number of shared unique clonotypes by the size of the smaller repertoire. Richness of each repertoire was evaluated using RTK rarefaction, the Chao1 estimator, and Recon v2.1 estimates of unobserved clonotypes. For all TCRbeta clonotypes obtained by the gDNA method from several donors, generation probabilities were computed with OLGA. TCRdb obtained this table from immuneACCESS and retained in-frame rearrangements with V and J assigned. These tables miss some clones; where compared with another copy, unresolved V genes account for less than half of the shortfall, and the remainder is unexplained. Clone size and the V and J calls come from that table; the DNA yielded D and trimming. Recorded for this sample are over a million clones; around 97% of them occurred a single time. The ten largest clones represent roughly 1.2% of the sample.

The V and J genes are TRBV5-5 and TRBJ1-5; 9 junctional bases match TRBD1. The receptor was derived from a man in his thirties or forties in good health. Sequencing input: naive CD4+ T cells sorted from blood. The cell subset or site label on this specimen signifies: CD45RA+ positively selected. The DNA is TGTGCCAGCAGCGGCAAACAGGGGGCCTATGCTGATCAGCCCCAGCATTTT. It specifies CASSGKQGAYADQPQHF.